This TCR beta chain comes out of a study of blood T cell repertoires in COVID-19. Study background: The United States, Italy and Spain supplied acute and convalescent COVID-19 samples. The analysed material was cDNA or gDNA that came from T cells, B-cell-depleted T cells, or PBMCs.

Original data processing: Reference gene primer amplification yielded estimated nucleated cell counts. The protocol was immunoSEQ multiplex PCR, while the TCRdb copy is restricted to in-frame clones and leaves out a portion. That table furnishes V, J and clone size, whereas the DNA furnished D and trimming. The sample has 78,000 or so clones, almost 85% seen once; the top ten hold approximately 12%. The CDR3 contains 13 residues. The germline V gene encodes CDR1 MNHNS and CDR2 SASEGT. V lost 1 base and J lost 5, with 6 bases in between. This sequence originates from an older man with acute or convalescent COVID-19. J is TRBJ2-1 and V is TRBV6-1; the D gene is possibly TRBD2 (6 bases). Sequenced sample: peripheral blood. The CDR3 sequence is CASSEGTNNEQFF. In DNA form, the CDR3 reads TGTGCCAGCAGTGAAGGGACTAACAATGAGCAGTTCTTC.